Shown below are 5 T cell receptor beta chains from a single sample sequenced in a study of blood T cells in healthy people across ages. The authors ran a second PCR of roughly 6 to 12 cycles using a sample-barcoded 5' primer and a J-beta primer mix. Via MiXCR, TCRdb re-called the 5' RACE reads, giving one row per CDR3 protein. The sample yields 1 million to 1.2 million distinct CDR3 sequences, approximately 38% seen once. Sample: blood. These receptor sequences come from a man aged 18 to 30 in good health.

In DNA form, the CDR3 reads TGCAGCGTTGGGGGATTGGGGAACACTGAAGCTTTCTTT. This translates into CSVGGLGNTEAFF. The genes are TRBV29-1 and TRBJ1-1; D not certain. Trimming cost V 4 bases and J 1 base, with 10 bases left between them. This CDR3 contains 13 residues. The germline CDR1 and CDR2 sequences are SQVTM and ANQGSEA.

J is TRBJ1-3 and V is TRBV4-3; tentative D call: TRBD1 (5 bases). The V end lost 4 bases, the J end lost 7 bases, and 23 bases lay between the germline ends. Germline assignment: CDR1 LGHNA and CDR2 YSLEER. This CDR3 spans 17 amino acids. The CDR3 sequence is CASSPTLSDTGGNTIYF. CDR3 in DNA: TGCGCCAGCAGCCCCACATTGAGTGACACTGGGGGGAACACCATATATTTT.

The table lists this clonotype with a few counts. The chain carries TRBV20-1 and TRBJ2-3; D is possibly TRBD1 (6 bases). V was trimmed by 7 bases and J by 8 bases, leaving 19 bases between them. This CDR3 region has 13 residues. In germline, CDR1 is DFQATT, CDR2 SNEGSKA (reference sequence). In DNA, the CDR3 is TGCAGTGGTAGCCTCACCGAAGGGGGTACGCAGTATTTT. It translates to CSGSLTEGGTQYF.

The V and J genes are TRBV6-5 and TRBJ2-4, with D perhaps matching TRBD1 (6 bases). V was cut by 5 bases and J by 13 bases, with 27 bases left in between. Per the germline V gene, CDR1 is MNHEY and CDR2 is SVGAGI. The CDR3 extends over 16 amino acids. CDR3 loop: CASSPPREQGPRVQYF. The CDR3 region has the DNA TGTGCCAGCAGTCCCCCCCGTGAACAGGGTCCTCGTGTGCAGTACTTC.

This chain links TRBV20-1 with TRBJ1-2; TRBD1 aligns across 8 bases. The CDR3 loop spans 13 amino acids. J was trimmed by 12 bases and V by 4 bases; bases with no gene match: 13. Germline V gene lookup returns CDR1 DFQATT and CDR2 SNEGSKA (reference sequence). DNA of the CDR3: TGCAGTGCTAAAGGGACAGGAGGGCTTTTAGACACCTTC. Protein: CSAKGTGGLLDTF.